These T cell receptor beta chains were read from a single sample in a study of CD8 T cells in ankylosing spondylitis. TCRdb itself ran the 5' RACE reads through MiXCR, one entry per CDR3 protein. The data show about 160,000 distinct CDR3 sequences, around a tenth seen once. The sample consisted of blood, either unsorted or a sorted T cell fraction (not recorded which). The origin of the receptors is a female donor with ankylosing spondylitis or in good health (not recorded which). CDR3s include the opening cysteine and the closing phenylalanine or tryptophan. A D gene is named only where the DNA matches it firmly. Size tells how often a clone was seen (once, few, many) or the class of an expanded clone, and some rows leave it out.

v_call,clone_size,d_call,j_call,cdr3_aa,cdr3_nt
TRBV7-9,few,.,TRBJ1-1,CASSLSGLQNTEAFF,TGTGCCAGCTCCCTAAGCGGGTTGCAGAACACTGAAGCTTTCTTT
TRBV7-9,.,.,TRBJ1-5,CASSLGGAYQPQHF,TGTGCCAGCAGCTTAGGGGGGGCCTATCAGCCCCAGCATTTT
TRBV20-1,.,TRBD1,TRBJ1-5,CSASDRGEGHQPQHF,TGCAGTGCCTCAGACAGGGGAGAGGGCCATCAGCCCCAGCATTTT
TRBV19,.,.,TRBJ1-1,CATGGGTLNTEAFF,TGTGCCACCGGAGGCGGCACATTGAACACTGAAGCTTTCTTT
TRBV20-1,.,.,TRBJ2-1,CSARGGSSYNEQFF,TGCAGTGCTAGAGGCGGCAGCTCCTACAATGAGCAGTTCTTC
TRBV20-1,few,.,TRBJ2-2,CSARDSLGSSVETGELFF,TGCAGTGCTAGAGATAGCTTGGGCAGCTCCGTGGAGACCGGGGAGCTGTTTTTT
TRBV11-2,.,TRBD2,TRBJ2-3,CASSLNPLAGADTQYF,TGTGCCAGCAGCTTAAATCCCCTAGCGGGAGCAGATACGCAGTATTTT
TRBV5-8,.,.,TRBJ2-1,CALENEQFF,TGTGCCCTTGAGAATGAGCAGTTCTTC
TRBV27,.,.,TRBJ2-1,CASSPGTGVYNEQFF,TGTGCCAGCAGTCCCGGGACGGGTGTCTACAATGAGCAGTTCTTC
TRBV13,few,.,TRBJ1-1,CASSWAGGLEAFF,TGTGCCAGCAGCTGGGCGGGGGGGTTGGAAGCTTTCTTT